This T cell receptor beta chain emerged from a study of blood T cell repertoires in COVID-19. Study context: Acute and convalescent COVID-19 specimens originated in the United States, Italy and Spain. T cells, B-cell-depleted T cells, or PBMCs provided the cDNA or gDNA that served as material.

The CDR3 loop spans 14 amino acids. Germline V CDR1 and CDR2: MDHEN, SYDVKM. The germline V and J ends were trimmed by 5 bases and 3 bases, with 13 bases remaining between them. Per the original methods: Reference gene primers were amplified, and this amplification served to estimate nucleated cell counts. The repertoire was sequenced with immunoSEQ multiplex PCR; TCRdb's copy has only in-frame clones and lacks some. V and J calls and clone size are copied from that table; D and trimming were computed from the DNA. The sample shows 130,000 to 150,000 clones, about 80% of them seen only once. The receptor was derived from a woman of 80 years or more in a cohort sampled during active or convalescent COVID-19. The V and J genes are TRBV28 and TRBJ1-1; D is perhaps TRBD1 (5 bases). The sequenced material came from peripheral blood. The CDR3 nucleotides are TGTGCCAGCAGTGGAACAGGACGATACACTGAAGCTTTCTTT. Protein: CASSGTGRYTEAFF.